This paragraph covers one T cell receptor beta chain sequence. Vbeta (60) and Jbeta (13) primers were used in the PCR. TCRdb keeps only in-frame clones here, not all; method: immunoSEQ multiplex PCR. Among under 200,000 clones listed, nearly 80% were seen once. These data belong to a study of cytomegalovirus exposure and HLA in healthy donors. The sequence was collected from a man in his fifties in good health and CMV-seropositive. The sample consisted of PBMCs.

The CDR3 sequence is CASSQGGGAGYTF. CDR3 in DNA: TGTGCCAGCAGCCAAGGCGGCGGGGCCGGCTACACCTTC. The chain combines TRBV14 with TRBJ1-2, with a possible D match to TRBD1 (5 bases). Germline lookup yields CDR1 SGHDN and CDR2 FVKESK. Deletions cut 1 base from V and 8 bases from J, with 11 bases between. This CDR3 contains 13 residues.